This T cell receptor beta chain was captured in a study of shared clonotypes between healthy human individuals (dated by TCRdb to 2020 to 2021). About the investigation overall: Three men and a couple of women, aged 18 to 49 years, made up the cohort. Per donor, three plates each were used for CD4 naive and CD4 memory, two for CD8 naive, and one for CD8 memory. To estimate repertoire size and how much clonotype sharing occurs between individuals, the study deeply sequenced the blood TCR repertoires of several healthy adults. Libraries were prepared and TCR repertoires were sequenced by different laboratories using diverse techniques, in order to increase sequencing depth and limit assay-specific biases. Per donor, leukapheresis produced somewhere between about 0.85 and 10 billion PBMCs. General findings and caveats noted by the study authors: Because the study included a small number of donors, the genetic and exposure-history diversity represented was limited. Only blood was sampled, and tissue TCR repertoires likely differ from those in blood. Sharing across a few donors was observed for approximately 5% of naive CD4, less than 4% of naive CD8, 2.3% of memory CD4, and 0.4% of memory CD8 clonotypes. Rarefaction of sorted-subset datasets indicated incomplete sequencing despite the large sequencing depth. Larger estimated clonotype richness was generally found for naive subsets than for memory subsets. Pairwise subsampling led to the expectation that sequencing depth would affect the degree of clonotype sharing among donors. Higher generation probabilities were observed for clonotypes shared by all four sorted-subset donors than for non-shared clonotypes.

TCR CDR3 regions were amplified from genomic DNA by multiplex PCR using the deep immunoSEQ assay. Extracted genomic DNA from each cell subset was spread evenly across all wells of several immunoSEQ 96-well plates, with each plate serving as a replicate. Each replicate PCR for sorted subsets received about 220 ng genomic DNA, equal to tens of thousands of T cell genomes. Purified libraries were quantified with a Qubit 3.0 fluorometer, sized on a Bioanalyzer 2100, and re-quantified with the KAPA Library Quantification kit. Every immunoSEQ 96-well plate was sequenced on a dedicated single-read 150-cycle Illumina NextSeq 550 flow cell. In the paper's pipeline: Because only junctional sequences without quality scores were contained in the immunoSEQ output, filtering matching that applied to full-length reads could not be performed. To assign V/J genes and CDR3, sequences were annotated against IMGT germline references using PyIR, a Python wrapper for IgBLAST v1.9. Reads with weak V/J assignments (E-value above 1e-6), missing CDR3, stop codons, out-of-frame junctions, or ambiguous translated residues were removed. A V3J clonotype was defined by an identical inferred V gene, J gene, and CDR3 amino acid sequence. To compute the percentage overlap between repertoires, the number of shared unique clonotypes was divided by the size of the smaller repertoire. Three approaches were used to assess repertoire richness: RTK rarefaction, the Chao1 estimator, and Recon v2.1 estimates of unobserved clonotypes. Generation probabilities were computed with OLGA for all TCRbeta clonotypes obtained by the gDNA method from a handful of donors. TCRdb retrieved this table from immuneACCESS and kept in-frame rearrangements only. Not all clones are present; in checked studies, unresolved V genes account for under half, and no reason is known for the remainder. V and J calls and clone size are as listed in that table; D and trimming were resolved from the DNA. This sample has some 2.1 million clones in its table, and roughly 94% of those were observed once. The ten most abundant clones make up 0.1% to 0.15% of the sample.

From cysteine to phenylalanine, the CDR3 is 15 amino acids long. The read is trimmed to its CDR3 DNA, 45 bases read in frame from base 1. The trim is 2 bases for V and 3 bases for J, with a gap of 11 bases between the germline ends. CDR1 and CDR2 are read off the germline V gene as SGHTA and FQGNSA. Comment on this clone: The clone's antigen remains unknown. No base qualities exist here, and no much larger clone lies one base off it.

Healthy HIV-negative adults with no recently reported acute infections or vaccinations were included as donors. Only Caucasian adults living in Nashville, Tennessee, USA were represented among the donors. CD4+ T cells were enriched by magnetic negative selection, after which naive cells were positively selected on CD45RA and the negative fraction was taken as the memory subset. Blood was collected by leukapheresis, and PBMCs were isolated by Ficoll-Histopaque density gradient centrifugation and then cryopreserved in liquid nitrogen vapor phase. Analytical flow cytometry was used to check the purity and quantity of each magnetically sorted T cell population. Genomic DNA was isolated from every sorted fraction and measured by UV absorbance on a Nanodrop 2000c.

Material for sequencing was naive CD4+ T cells sorted from blood. What this sample's cell subset or site label stands for: CD45RA+ positively selected. The sequence links TRBV7-2 to TRBJ1-5; a weak D assignment points to TRBD1 (5 bases agree). The sequence came from a man between 18 and 35 years old in good health. The CDR3 in this case is CASSLSQGNNQPQHF. The nucleotide sequence is TGTGCCAGCAGCTTAAGCCAGGGCAACAATCAGCCCCAGCATTTT.